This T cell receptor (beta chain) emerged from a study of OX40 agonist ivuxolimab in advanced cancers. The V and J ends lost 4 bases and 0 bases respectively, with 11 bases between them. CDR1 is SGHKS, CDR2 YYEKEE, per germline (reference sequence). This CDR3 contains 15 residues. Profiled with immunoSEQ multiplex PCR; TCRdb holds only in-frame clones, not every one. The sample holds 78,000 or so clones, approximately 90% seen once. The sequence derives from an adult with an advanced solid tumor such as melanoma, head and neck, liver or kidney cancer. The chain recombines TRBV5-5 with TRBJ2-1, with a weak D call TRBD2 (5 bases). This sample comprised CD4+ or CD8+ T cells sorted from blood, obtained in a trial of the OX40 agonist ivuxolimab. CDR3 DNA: TGTGCCAGCAGCGAGCTTGGGAGCTCCTACAATGAGCAGTTCTTC. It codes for CASSELGSSYNEQFF. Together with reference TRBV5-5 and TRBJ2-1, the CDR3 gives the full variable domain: DAGVTQSPTHLIKTRGQQVTLRCSPISGHKSVSWYQQVLGQGPQFIFQYYEKEERGRGNFPDRFSARQFPNYSSELNVNALLLGDSALYLCASSELGSSYNEQFFGPGTRLTVL.